Shown below are 30 T cell receptor beta chains from a single sample sequenced in a study of T cell responses to AZD1222 COVID-19 vaccine. The method was immunoSEQ multiplex PCR; TCRdb's version includes in-frame clones alone and lacks a portion of them. The sample consists of roughly 80,000 clones, roughly 87% of them appearing once. Here the sequenced sample was peripheral blood, taken on day 0 of MenACWY control vaccination. The receptor set was obtained from an adult in good health.

The V call is TRBV24-1, the J call TRBJ1-4, with TRBD1 matching 7 bases. There are 17 residues in the CDR3. Germline V CDR1 and CDR2: KGHDR, SFDVKD. Trimming took 3 bases from V and 0 from J; bases not matched to a gene: 6. This chain's CDR3 is CATSDLRGAPTNEKLFF. In DNA form, the CDR3 reads TGTGCCACCAGTGATCTCAGGGGGGCCCCAACTAATGAAAAACTGTTTTTT.

This chain joins TRBV30 and TRBJ1-6, with 9 positions matching TRBD1. J lost 14 bases, V lost 2 bases, and 10 bases had no gene match. Germline-derived CDR1 and CDR2 are GTSNPN and SVGIG (reference sequence). The CDR3 is 14 residues long. As DNA, the CDR3 is TGTGCCTGGAGTCAACCGGGACAGGGTAGTGCCCTCCACTTT. Translation gives CAWSQPGQGSALHF.

The chain carries TRBV5-5 and TRBJ1-2; 7 bases line up with TRBD1. The junction had 6 bases not matched to a gene; V was cut back by 2 bases and J by 5 bases. The CDR3 contains 14 residues. CDR1 and CDR2 from the germline V gene are SGHKS and YYEKEE (reference sequence). The CDR3 coding sequence is TGTGCCAGCAGCTTTGGCCCAGGGGGGTATGGCTACACCTTC. Translated, it gives CASSFGPGGYGYTF.

The chain joins TRBV28 to TRBJ1-1, with 8 nucleotides matching TRBD1. Germline V gene lookup returns CDR1 MDHEN and CDR2 SYDVKM. The ends lost 5 bases at V and 8 bases at J; junction bases unmatched: 7. This CDR3 has 13 amino acids. The CDR3 is CASSRTGRGEAFF. CDR3 nucleotide sequence: TGTGCCAGCAGTCGGACAGGGCGGGGCGAAGCTTTCTTT.

The count of this clone is one. The chain employs TRBV3-1 (or the pseudogene TRBV3-2) and TRBJ2-2, with 14 bases aligning to TRBD2. Trimming cost V 3 bases and J 6 bases; bases outside gene matches: 9. This CDR3 region has 18 residues. Germline-derived CDR1 and CDR2 are LGHDT and YNNKEL (reference sequence). CDR3 in amino acids: CASSHPTGLAGASGELFF. For the CDR3, the DNA is TGTGCCAGCAGCCATCCCACGGGACTAGCGGGGGCCTCCGGGGAGCTGTTTTTT.

The V gene is TRBV30, the J gene TRBJ1-2; 7 bases fit TRBD1. From germline, CDR1 is GTSNPN and CDR2 SVGIG (reference sequence). The CDR3 extends over 15 amino acids. V was clipped by 1 base and J by 2 bases; unmatched bases: 7. CDR3 residues: CAWSGRQGLNYGYTF. CDR3 coding DNA: TGTGCCTGGAGTGGGAGACAGGGCCTGAACTATGGCTACACCTTC. The full variable domain, completed using reference TRBV30 and TRBJ1-2, is SQTIHQWPATLVQPVGSPLSLECTVEGTSNPNLYWYRQAAGRGLQLLFYSVGIGQISSEVPQNLSASRPQDRQFILSSKKLLLSDSGFYLCAWSGRQGLNYGYTFGSGTRLTVV.

The chain links TRBV7-2 to TRBJ1-1; D gene unclear. Per the germline V gene, CDR1 is SGHTA and CDR2 is FQGNSA. CDR3 length: 15 amino acids. V lost 1 base to trimming and J lost 6 bases, with 15 bases between them. The CDR3 reads CASSLGIGFQAEAFF. The CDR3 DNA sequence: TGTGCCAGCAGCTTAGGGATAGGGTTTCAGGCTGAAGCTTTCTTT.

Within the sample, this clone is medium-sized. The CDR3 reads CASRAQGEKLFF. CDR3 bases: TGTGCCAGCAGAGCTCAGGGTGAAAAACTGTTTTTT. This sequence joins TRBV2 and TRBJ1-4; a weak D match, TRBD1 (5 bases). V was cut by 6 bases and J by 7 bases, with 9 bases left in between. Germline-derived CDR1 and CDR2 are SNHLY and FYNNEI. The CDR3 has 12 amino acids.

The rearrangement joins TRBV25-1 to TRBJ1-5; TRBD1 might be the D (6 bases). CDR3 length: 15 residues. Trimming cost V 6 bases and J 3 bases, with 15 bases left between them. CDR1 is MGHDK and CDR2 is SYGVNS in the germline V gene. In DNA, the CDR3 is TGTGCCAGCAGCCACAGGGAATCGGACAATCAGCCCCAGCATTTT. The encoded protein is CASSHRESDNQPQHF. Based on the CDR3 plus reference TRBV25-1 and TRBJ1-5, the full variable domain is EADIYQTPRYLVIGTGKKITLECSQTMGHDKMYWYQQDPGMELHLIHYSYGVNSTEKGDLSSESTVSRIRTEHFPLTLESARPSHTSQYLCASSHRESDNQPQHFGDGTRLSIL.

The genes are TRBV6-2 or TRBV6-3 and TRBJ1-2; 7 positions agree with TRBD1. After removal of 5 bases from V and 8 bases from J, the junction contained 14 bases not matched to a gene. This CDR3 has 15 amino acids. Germline V CDR1 and CDR2: MNHEY, SVGEGT. In DNA form, the CDR3 reads TGTGCCAGCAGTGTACAGGGGCCGCCTTCGGGGGGCTACACCTTC. It encodes CASSVQGPPSGGYTF.

The chain uses TRBV27 and TRBJ1-2; 7 nucleotides align to TRBD1. Germline lookup yields CDR1 MNHEY and CDR2 SMNVEV (reference sequence). The CDR3 is 17 amino acids. V lost 8 bases, J lost 9 bases, and 24 bases stayed unmatched. As DNA, the CDR3 is TGTGCCAGCTTTCCTATGGGAGCAGGGGGAGGGATGGGTCGCTACACCTTC. Protein sequence: CASFPMGAGGGMGRYTF.

The rearrangement uses TRBV5-4 and TRBJ1-6; D call uncertain. Germline CDR1 SGHNT, CDR2 YYREEE (reference sequence). This CDR3 comprises 15 residues. The V and J ends lost 1 base and 2 bases respectively, with 7 bases between them. CDR3 in amino acids: CASSLPGTYNSPLHF. CDR3 coding DNA: TGTGCCAGCAGCTTGCCCGGTACCTATAATTCACCCCTCCACTTT.

This clone was seen a few times. This sequence joins TRBV14 and TRBJ1-3; D unresolved. This CDR3 is 15 amino acids long. The V gene lost 0 bases and the J gene lost 3 bases, with 9 bases spanning the gap. Germline CDR1 SGHDN, CDR2 FVKESK. CDR3 loop: CASSQDRAFGNTIYF. CDR3 in DNA: TGTGCCAGCAGCCAAGATAGGGCATTTGGAAACACCATATATTTT. The variable domain in full, with the rest retrieved from reference TRBV14 and TRBJ1-3, is EAGVTQFPSHSVIEKGQTVTLRCDPISGHDNLYWYRRVMGKEIKFLLHFVKESKQDESGMPNNRFLAERTGGTYSTLKVQPAELEDSGVYFCASSQDRAFGNTIYFGEGSWLTVV.

The V and J genes are TRBV23-1 and TRBJ2-7; D unclear. Being an ORF, TRBV23-1 has a function that is uncertain. V dropped 7 bases and J dropped 1 base, with 8 bases sitting between them. The CDR3 contains 12 residues. CDR3 DNA sequence: TGCGCCAGCAAAGGCAGATCCTACGAGCAGTACTTC. This codes for CASKGRSYEQYF.

The CDR3 DNA reads TGCGCCAGCAGCTTGGAGGGCACAGGGTCGTGGAACACTGAAGCTTTCTTT. Its protein product is CASSLEGTGSWNTEAFF. This sequence joins TRBV5-1 and TRBJ1-1; D may be TRBD1 (6 bases). V was trimmed by 0 bases and J by 1 base, leaving 16 bases between them. CDR1 is SGHRS and CDR2 is YFSETQ in the germline V gene. The CDR3 is made up of 17 amino acids. Supplemented by reference TRBV5-1 and TRBJ1-1, the full variable domain reads KAGVTQTPRYLIKTRGQQVTLSCSPISGHRSVSWYQQTPGQGLQFLFEYFSETQRNKGNFPGRFSGRQFSNSRSEMNVSTLELGDSALYLCASSLEGTGSWNTEAFFGQGTRLTVV.

This clone was seen only a few times. The genes are TRBV6-1 and TRBJ1-5; D uncertain. Germline CDR1 and CDR2: MNHNS and SASEGT. The length of the CDR3 is 14 residues. V dropped 3 bases and J dropped 6 bases, with 12 bases sitting between them. In DNA form, the CDR3 reads TGTGCCAGCAGTGAGGAGGGAGGGCTTCAGCCCCAGCATTTT. It translates to CASSEEGGLQPQHF.

The rearrangement joins TRBV19 to TRBJ2-7; D tentatively reads TRBD1 or TRBD2 (6 bases each). The CDR3 runs 14 residues. Germline loops: CDR1 LNHDA, CDR2 SQIVND (reference sequence). V was cut by 2 bases and J by 0 bases, with 8 bases left in between. CDR3 residues: CASSIRGLSYEQYF. The CDR3 bases are TGTGCCAGTAGTATACGGGGGCTCTCCTACGAGCAGTACTTC.

The chain carries TRBV2 and TRBJ1-1, with D unresolved. V lost 6 bases and J 5 bases, leaving 10 bases between the germline ends. CDR3 size: 12 residues. Germline CDR1 reads SNHLY; CDR2 reads FYNNEI. CDR3 nucleotides: TGTGCCAGCAGGTTGGGGTATACTGAAGCTTTCTTT. It is translated as CASRLGYTEAFF.

J is TRBJ1-6 and V is TRBV7-2; TRBD1 might be the D (6 bases). The germline V gene encodes CDR1 SGHTA and CDR2 FQGNSA. V lost 5 bases to trimming and J lost 3 bases, with 8 bases between them. The length of the CDR3 is 14 residues. CDR3 DNA: TGTGCCAGCAGCCAACAGGGCTATAATTCACCCCTCCACTTT. It yields the protein CASSQQGYNSPLHF.

This clone was seen a single time. V usage is TRBV28 and J usage is TRBJ1-4; D unclear. V was pared by 7 bases and J by 4 bases, with 16 bases between. The CDR3 contains 15 residues. Per the germline V gene, CDR1 is MDHEN and CDR2 is SYDVKM. In DNA form, the CDR3 reads TGTGCCAGCATCTCTGCGGCCTCCAATAATGAAAAACTGTTTTTT. It is translated as CASISAASNNEKLFF. The full variable domain, completed using reference TRBV28 and TRBJ1-4, is DVKVTQSSRYLVKRTGEKVFLECVQDMDHENMFWYRQDPGLGLRLIYFSYDVKMKEKGDIPEGYSVSREKKERFSLILESASTNQTSMYLCASISAASNNEKLFFGSGTQLSVL.

This chain uses TRBV3-1 (or the pseudogene TRBV3-2) with TRBJ1-6; D is possibly TRBD1 (5 bases). Germline V gene data show CDR1 as LGHDT and CDR2 as YNNKEL (reference sequence). The CDR3 spans 16 residues. V shed 1 base and J shed 10 bases, with 17 bases lying between them. CDR3 DNA: TGTGCCAGCAGCCAAGGTCTTAGCGGGGGTGTGTCACCCCTCCACTTT. It codes for CASSQGLSGGVSPLHF.

In this sample, this clone turned up a few times. The gene calls are TRBV7-3 and TRBJ1-1; 10 bases match TRBD1. This CDR3 is 13 amino acids long. CDR1 is SGHTA, CDR2 FQGTGA, per germline. Trimming at V came to 5 bases and at J to 6 bases, leaving 3 bases not matched to a gene. CDR3 region: CASSLTGGSEAFF. CDR3 nucleotide sequence: TGTGCCAGCAGCCTGACAGGGGGCTCTGAAGCTTTCTTT. Together with reference TRBV7-3 and TRBJ1-1, the CDR3 gives the full variable domain: GAGVSQTPSNKVTEKGKYVELRCDPISGHTALYWYRQSLGQGPEFLIYFQGTGAADDSGLPNDRFFAVRPEGSVSTLKIQRTERGDSAVYLCASSLTGGSEAFFGQGTRLTVV.

This clone appeared once. The rearrangement links TRBV25-1 to TRBJ1-1, with D unclear. V was shortened by 7 bases and J by 4 bases, with 10 bases between the two germline ends. Germline V CDR1 and CDR2: MGHDK, SYGVNS. The CDR3 runs to 12 residues. CDR3 sequence reads: CASNSGSTEAFF. CDR3 DNA: TGTGCCAGCAATTCGGGGAGCACTGAAGCTTTCTTT.

The rearrangement uses TRBV7-2 and TRBJ2-3; TRBD2 is a possible D gene (6 bases). The CDR3 spans 16 residues. Trimming pared 5 bases from V and 9 bases from J, leaving 24 bases between. Germline V CDR1 and CDR2: SGHTA, FQGNSA. In nucleotides, the CDR3 is TGTGCCAGCAGCCCGGGAGCAGGGCCGCTCGTGAGGACGCAGTATTTT. This codes for CASSPGAGPLVRTQYF.

As to this clone: At one of its ends the junction is not consistent with the germline gene, which may arise from a read error. V usage is TRBV12-5 and J usage is TRBJ2-5; TRBD2 aligns across 8 bases. This CDR3 comprises 13 residues. Per the germline V gene, CDR1 is LGHNT and CDR2 is FRNRAP. The CDR3, as DNA: TGTGCTAGTAGTTTGGACATTCGGACTAGCCGGTACTTC. As protein: CASSLDIRTSRYF.

This sequence joins TRBV2 and TRBJ2-7; tentative D call: TRBD2 (5 bases). CDR1 is SNHLY, CDR2 FYNNEI, per germline. CDR3 size: 12 residues. Deletions cut 2 bases from V and 6 bases from J, with 8 bases between. The CDR3 protein is CASSERTREQYF. CDR3 nucleotide sequence: TGTGCCAGCAGTGAAAGGACTCGCGAGCAGTACTTC.

J is TRBJ1-4 and V is TRBV7-8, with no clear D. The V gene lost 5 bases and the J gene lost 7 bases, with 11 bases spanning the gap. The length of the CDR3 is 13 residues. In germline, CDR1 is SGHVS, CDR2 FQNEAQ. The CDR3 DNA reads TGTGCCAGCAGCCTTGGGGTCGCTGAAAAACTGTTTTTT. Translation: CASSLGVAEKLFF.

This sequence joins TRBV11-2 and TRBJ2-5, with TRBD2 as a possible D gene (7 bases). This CDR3 has 16 amino acids. The ends were cut back, 5 bases at V and 9 bases at J, with 25 bases in the middle. Germline V gives CDR1 SGHAT, CDR2 FQNNGV. The CDR3 nucleotides are TGTGCCAGCAGCCAATACGACAGCCCGAGGGGGGGGGCCCAGTACTTC. This translates into CASSQYDSPRGGAQYF.

This chain uses TRBV2 with TRBJ1-2; D is possibly TRBD1 (5 bases). The CDR3 is made up of 16 amino acids. The germline V gene has CDR1 SNHLY and CDR2 FYNNEI. Trimming pared 5 bases from V and 8 bases from J, leaving 24 bases between. The CDR3 coding sequence is TGTGCCAGCAGTCTGTCCAGGGTCCCCGGTGGGGACGGCTACACCTTC. Translation gives CASSLSRVPGGDGYTF.

V and J are TRBV5-1 and TRBJ1-1, with D possibly TRBD1 on 6 matching bases. The germline V gene encodes CDR1 SGHRS and CDR2 YFSETQ. The CDR3 is 14 amino acids. The V end was cut by 4 bases, the J end by 3 bases, with 13 bases between. CDR3 amino acids: CASSQQGSDTEAFF. CDR3 bases: TGCGCCAGCAGCCAACAGGGTTCTGACACTGAAGCTTTCTTT.